The sequence of this T cell receptor (beta chain) was determined in a study of blood T cell repertoires in COVID-19. Sequencing used immunoSEQ multiplex PCR; TCRdb keeps in-frame clones, though not all of them. The repertoire consists of 350,000 to 500,000 clones, with around 90% occurring once and the leading ten covering roughly 0.78%. This clonotype was obtained from a man aged 18 to 30 with COVID-19, enrolled during active disease. Input material: peripheral blood.

The CDR3 sequence: CASSRGRWDEQYF. CDR3 coding DNA: TGTGCCAGCAGTAGGGGGCGGTGGGACGAGCAGTACTTC. This sequence joins TRBV6-5 and TRBJ2-7, with 7 bases that match TRBD1. Looked up from germline, CDR1 is MNHEY and CDR2 is SVGAGI. The CDR3 consists of 13 residues. V lost 5 bases, J lost 5 bases, and 6 bases stayed unmatched.